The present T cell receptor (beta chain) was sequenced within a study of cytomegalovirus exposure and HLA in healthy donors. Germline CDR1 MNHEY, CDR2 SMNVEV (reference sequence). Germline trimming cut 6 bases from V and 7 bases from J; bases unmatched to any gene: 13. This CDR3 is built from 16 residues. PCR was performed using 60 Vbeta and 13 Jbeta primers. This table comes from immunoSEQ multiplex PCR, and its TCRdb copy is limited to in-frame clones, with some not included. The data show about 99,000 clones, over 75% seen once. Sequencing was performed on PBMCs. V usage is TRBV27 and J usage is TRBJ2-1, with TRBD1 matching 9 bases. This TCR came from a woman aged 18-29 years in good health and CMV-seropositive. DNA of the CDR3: TGTGCCAGCAGCCCCGGTCGGGACAGGGTGGTAAATGAGCAGTTCTTC. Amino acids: CASSPGRDRVVNEQFF.